The clone carrying this T cell receptor beta chain was found a few times. As yet, its antigen is unknown. The sample originates from a study of T-cell memory formation after mild COVID-19. Study results and caveats: Among contracting clones, CD4+ were mainly CM/EM and CD8+ enriched in EMRA. Cross-reactive memory apparently joined, as some responding clones appeared in pre-infection memory.

The authors produced TCR alpha and TCR beta cDNA libraries with sample barcodes and UMIs by 5'RACE using constant-segment primers. Using its own MiXCR run on the 5' RACE reads, TCRdb lists one record per CDR3 protein. The data show a few hundred thousand distinct CDR3 sequences, around 19% seen once. The sequence came from a man younger than 35 who had mild COVID-19 (a few samples of this study predate the infection). Cell type and time point are not known. Sequences were obtained from PBMCs or a T cell subset sorted from them (not recorded which).

This chain's CDR3 is CASSARGVETDTQYF. In DNA form, the CDR3 reads TGTGCCAGCAGTGCCAGGGGGGTGGAAACAGATACGCAGTATTTT. The rearrangement links TRBV6-1 to TRBJ2-3, with a weak D call TRBD1 (7 bases). The V and J ends lost 4 bases and 3 bases respectively, with 14 bases between them. There are 15 residues in the CDR3. Germline V gene sequence: CDR1 MNHNS, CDR2 SASEGT.